These 21 T cell receptor beta chains share one sample of origin, sequenced in a study of blood T cell repertoires in COVID-19. Some clones are missing from TCRdb's copy, which holds only in-frame ones; the method was immunoSEQ multiplex PCR. The sample lists over 150,000 clones, about 81% occurring once. The sample comprised PBMCs or T cells enriched from blood (not recorded which). Receptor source: a middle-aged man who had recovered from COVID-19.

This chain joins TRBV3-1 (or the pseudogene TRBV3-2) and TRBJ1-4; the match to TRBD1 covers 10 bases. Germline V gene data show CDR1 as LGHDT and CDR2 as YNNKEL (reference sequence). J lost 7 bases, V lost 5 bases, and 4 bases had no gene match. The CDR3 consists of 14 residues. The CDR3 loop reads CASSSRDRGEKLFF. The CDR3 region has the DNA TGTGCCAGCAGCTCCCGGGACAGGGGTGAAAAACTGTTTTTT.

The V gene is TRBV19, the J gene TRBJ2-1; TRBD1 agrees at 7 bases. The ends lost 5 bases at V and 16 bases at J; junction bases unmatched: 11. Germline loops: CDR1 LNHDA, CDR2 SQIVND (reference sequence). The CDR3 runs 12 residues. Written as DNA, the CDR3 is TGTGCCAGTAGTTCCCGGGACAGTGTTTTTTTCTTC. Amino acids: CASSSRDSVFFF.

The table lists this clone with a count of one. The V gene is TRBV19, the J gene TRBJ2-1, with D uncertain. This CDR3 has 15 residues. CDR1 is LNHDA and CDR2 is SQIVND in the germline V gene (reference sequence). Trimming took 6 bases from V and 0 from J, leaving 12 bases between them. The CDR3 region is CASRSTSSSYNEQFF. In DNA, the CDR3 is TGTGCCAGTAGATCAACCTCTAGCTCCTACAATGAGCAGTTCTTC.

The chain employs TRBV6-2 or TRBV6-3 and TRBJ2-1; TRBD1 agrees at 7 bases. CDR3 length: 15 amino acids. The V gene's germline CDR1 is MNHEY and CDR2 SVGEGT. The V gene end was trimmed by 2 bases and the J gene end by 2 bases; junction bases not matched to a gene: 3. Here the CDR3 reads CASSYRQGTYNEQFF. DNA of the CDR3: TGTGCCAGCAGTTACAGACAGGGCACCTACAATGAGCAGTTCTTC.

This clone was picked up one time. The chain carries TRBV12-5 and TRBJ2-1, with TRBD1 matching over 9 bases. There are 15 residues in the CDR3. J lost 1 base, V lost 6 bases, and 4 bases had no gene match. CDR1 and CDR2 from the germline V gene are LGHNT and FRNRAP. In nucleotides, the CDR3 is TGTGCTAGTGGGGACGGGACAGGGTCCTACAATGAGCAGTTCTTC. It codes for CASGDGTGSYNEQFF. The variable domain in full, with the rest retrieved from reference TRBV12-5 and TRBJ2-1, is DARVTQTPRHKVTEMGQEVTMRCQPILGHNTVFWYRQTMMQGLELLAYFRNRAPLDDSGMPKDRFSAEMPDATLATLKIQPSEPRDSAVYFCASGDGTGSYNEQFFGPGTRLTVL.

The V and J genes are TRBV5-1 and TRBJ1-5; 9 positions match TRBD1. This CDR3 contains 13 residues. J gave up 7 bases and V 4 bases, and 3 bases lay outside the gene matches. CDR1 and CDR2 (germline): SGHRS, YFSETQ. The CDR3 DNA reads TGCGCCAGCAGCCCGGACAGGGGACAGCCCCAGCATTTT. Residues: CASSPDRGQPQHF.

DNA for the CDR3: TGTGCCAGCAGCTTCCCGCTGGGGACAGGGGATGAAAAACTGTTTTTT. Its protein product is CASSFPLGTGDEKLFF. The chain is built from TRBV7-9 and TRBJ1-4, with TRBD1 matching over 10 bases. J gave up 6 bases and V 3 bases, and 7 bases lay outside the gene matches. Germline V CDR1 and CDR2: SEHNR, FQNEAQ (reference sequence). This CDR3 contains 16 residues.

The chain couples TRBV18 to TRBJ1-6; TRBD1 matches 8 bases. Germline loops: CDR1 KGHSH, CDR2 LQKENI. V dropped 3 bases and J dropped 9; count of bases not matched to a gene: 7. The CDR3 contains 15 residues. The CDR3: CASSPTTGVGSPLHF. Written as DNA, the CDR3 is TGTGCCAGCTCACCTACGACAGGGGTTGGTTCACCCCTCCACTTT.

The chain recombines TRBV20-1 with TRBJ2-5; D gene uncertain. The V and J ends lost 3 bases and 4 bases respectively, with 9 bases between them. Per germline, CDR1 DFQATT and CDR2 SNEGSKA (reference sequence). The CDR3 totals 12 residues. The CDR3 nucleotides read TGCAGTGCTAGTCCGGTTCGAGAGACCCAGTACTTC. Protein: CSASPVRETQYF.

The chain recombines TRBV19 with TRBJ2-1; no clear D gene. The ends were cut back, 0 bases at V and 4 bases at J, with 10 bases in the middle. Germline assignment: CDR1 LNHDA and CDR2 SQIVND (reference sequence). This CDR3 region has 15 residues. The CDR3 sequence is CASSIDLLEYNEQFF. In DNA, the CDR3 is TGTGCCAGTAGTATAGATCTTCTAGAGTACAATGAGCAGTTCTTC.

Concerning this clone: Different DNA sequences within this sample yield the same CDR3. The chain couples TRBV12-3 or TRBV12-4 to TRBJ2-5; D is unclear. The CDR3 is made up of 13 amino acids. The ends were cut back, 3 bases at V and 2 bases at J, with 7 bases in the middle. Here the CDR3 DNA reads TGTGCCAGCAGTTTGCGGTCTCAAGAGACCCAGTACTTC. It codes for CASSLRSQETQYF.

There are a few counts of this clone. This chain links TRBV7-8 with TRBJ2-7; D may be TRBD1 (6 bases). Germline V gene lookup returns CDR1 SGHVS and CDR2 FQNEAQ. V shed 4 bases and J shed 2 bases, with 15 bases lying between them. The CDR3 is made up of 15 amino acids. Here the CDR3 reads CASSSRGSAPYEQYF. CDR3 coding DNA: TGTGCCAGCAGCTCCAGGGGCTCCGCGCCCTACGAGCAGTACTTC.

This chain uses TRBV7-9 with TRBJ1-1; 11 bases map to TRBD1. V trimming: 2 bases; J trimming: 11 bases; junction bases outside the gene matches: 4. The length of the CDR3 is 13 residues. The germline V gene encodes CDR1 SEHNR and CDR2 FQNEAQ (reference sequence). The DNA of the CDR3 is TGTGCCAGCAGCTTATCGGGACAGGGGGGTGCTTTCTTT. The encoded protein is CASSLSGQGGAFF.

The table lists this clone with a count of one. V and J are TRBV11-2 and TRBJ2-1, with 7 bases fitting TRBD2. There are 19 residues in the CDR3. Germline loops: CDR1 SGHAT, CDR2 FQNNGV. Germline trimming cut 0 bases from V and 1 base from J; bases unmatched to any gene: 12. The CDR3 protein is CASSLDSGSGVRSYNEQFF. For the CDR3, the DNA is TGTGCCAGCAGCTTAGATTCTGGAAGCGGGGTGCGGTCCTACAATGAGCAGTTCTTC.

The rearrangement joins TRBV10-3 to TRBJ1-2, with 7 nucleotides matching TRBD1. The CDR3 is 14 amino acids. V trimming: 4 bases; J trimming: 0 bases; junction bases outside the gene matches: 2. CDR1 ENHRY and CDR2 SYGVKD come from the germline V gene. The CDR3 reads CAISGGQANYGYTF. In DNA, the CDR3 is TGTGCCATCAGTGGAGGACAGGCTAACTATGGCTACACCTTC.

The rearrangement joins TRBV4-2 to TRBJ2-4; D possibly corresponds to TRBD1 (5 bases). There are 17 residues in the CDR3. Trimming took off 0 bases at V and 0 bases at J, with 12 bases between the two ends. Germline V lookup: CDR1 LGHNA, CDR2 YNFKEQ. The CDR3 DNA reads TGTGCCAGCAGCCAAGATTCGACAGAGTCAGCCAAAAACATTCAGTACTTC. Its translation: CASSQDSTESAKNIQYF.

This chain connects TRBV5-1 to TRBJ1-4, with unresolved D. The length of the CDR3 is 15 residues. Deletions cut 0 bases from V and 3 bases from J, with 9 bases between. CDR1 and CDR2 from the germline V gene are SGHRS and YFSETQ. CDR3 in amino acids: CASSLGQASNEKLFF. CDR3 nucleotides: TGCGCCAGCAGCTTGGGGCAGGCGTCTAATGAAAAACTGTTTTTT.

This sequence joins TRBV7-8 and TRBJ1-5; D remains unclear. This CDR3 is built from 16 residues. The V end lost 1 base, the J end lost 1 base, and 11 bases lay between the germline ends. Germline-derived CDR1 and CDR2 are SGHVS and FQNEAQ. The CDR3 sequence: CASSLGRGRSNQPQHF. The CDR3, as DNA: TGTGCCAGCAGCTTAGGGCGGGGAAGAAGCAATCAGCCCCAGCATTTT.

This chain connects TRBV5-1 to TRBJ1-1; 7 positions agree with TRBD1. The V and J ends lost 4 bases and 0 bases, in that order; junction bases with no gene match: 6. Per the germline V gene, CDR1 is SGHRS and CDR2 is YFSETQ. The CDR3 is 15 amino acids. The CDR3 here is CASSPTGALNTEAFF. CDR3 coding DNA: TGCGCCAGCAGCCCTACAGGGGCCCTGAACACTGAAGCTTTCTTT. The full variable domain, in which reference TRBV5-1 and TRBJ1-1 provide the parts outside the CDR3, is KAGVTQTPRYLIKTRGQQVTLSCSPISGHRSVSWYQQTPGQGLQFLFEYFSETQRNKGNFPGRFSGRQFSNSRSEMNVSTLELGDSALYLCASSPTGALNTEAFFGQGTRLTVV.

V gene TRBV6-5 combines with J gene TRBJ1-2, with TRBD1 as a possible D gene (5 bases). The CDR3 runs 14 residues. Germline values: CDR1 MNHEY, CDR2 SVGAGI. V was pared by 8 bases and J by 2 bases, with 15 bases between. The CDR3 sequence is CASGRGRENYGYTF. The DNA of the CDR3 is TGTGCCAGCGGGCGGGGCAGGGAGAACTATGGCTACACCTTC.

This chain links TRBV7-3 with TRBJ1-2; 10 bases align to TRBD1. The CDR3 extends over 14 amino acids. The germline gives CDR1 SGHTA, CDR2 FQGTGA. Germline trimming cut 5 bases from V and 4 bases from J; bases unmatched to any gene: 4. CDR3 nucleotides: TGTGCCAGCAGCCGGGACAGGGGTGGCTATGGCTACACCTTC. Translating it yields CASSRDRGGYGYTF.